Presented here are 30 T cell receptor beta chains from one specimen sequenced in a study of cytomegalovirus exposure and HLA in healthy donors (dated by TCRdb to about 2017). Receptor amplification or capture employed the immunoSEQ multiplex PCR assay. The multiplex PCR relied on a mix of 60 forward primers for TCR Vbeta segments and 13 reverse primers for TCR Jbeta segments. TCRdb's version of the immuneACCESS table is confined to in-frame rearrangements and falls short of the full clone set. An unresolved V gene accounts for under half of the shortfall where checked; the remainder is of unknown origin. The sample records some 150,000 clones, about 74% of which are singletons. The top ten hold 4.3% of the sample. Input material: PBMCs. These receptors were collected from a man between 18 and 29 years old in good health and CMV-seropositive.

The chain combines TRBV28 with TRBJ2-1; 12 bases align to TRBD2. CDR1 is MDHEN, CDR2 SYDVKM, per germline. This CDR3 spans 16 amino acids. Losses at the gene ends were 5 bases for V and 9 bases for J; bases not matched to a gene: 11. CDR3 coding DNA: TGTGCCAGCAGTACGCGGACTAGCGGGATTTGGGGTGAGCAGTTCTTC. Encoded protein: CASSTRTSGIWGEQFF.

The chain has TRBV27 and TRBJ1-2, with a possible D match to TRBD1 (6 bases). V was trimmed by 1 base and J by 5 bases, leaving 14 bases between them. The CDR3 runs to 15 residues. Germline V CDR1 and CDR2: MNHEY, SMNVEV (reference sequence). DNA of the CDR3: TGTGCCAGCAGTTTATTGGCAGGGGCCTATTATGGCTACACCTTC. Amino acid sequence: CASSLLAGAYYGYTF.

The rearrangement joins TRBV7-2 to TRBJ2-7; D possibly corresponds to TRBD2 (5 bases). Trimming took off 5 bases at V and 4 bases at J, with 9 bases between the two ends. CDR1 and CDR2 (germline): SGHTA, FQGNSA. This CDR3 is built from 12 residues. DNA of the CDR3: TGTGCCAGCAGCCCGGACTTATACGAGCAGTACTTC. Residues: CASSPDLYEQYF. The complete variable domain, with remaining parts taken from reference TRBV7-2 and TRBJ2-7, reads GAGVSQSPSNKVTEKGKDVELRCDPISGHTALYWYRQSLGQGLEFLIYFQGNSAPDKSGLPSDRFSAERTGGSVSTLTIQRTQQEDSAVYLCASSPDLYEQYFGPGTRLTVT.

The count of this clone is one. The chain carries TRBV11-2 and TRBJ2-1; 11 bases line up with TRBD2. The length of the CDR3 is 17 residues. Germline CDR1 reads SGHAT; CDR2 reads FQNNGV. V lost 5 bases and J lost 4; bases outside the gene matches: 10. Here the CDR3 DNA reads TGTGCCAGCAGCCACCGCCCACTAGCGGGGGTTTACAATGAGCAGTTCTTC. It encodes CASSHRPLAGVYNEQFF.

The chain uses TRBV27 and TRBJ1-1; tentatively, D is TRBD1 (5 bases). Trimming took off 3 bases at V and 5 bases at J, with 7 bases between the two ends. In germline, CDR1 is MNHEY, CDR2 SMNVEV (reference sequence). CDR3 length: 12 residues. The CDR3 bases are TGTGCCAGCAGTTTTCGGGGGACTGAAGCTTTCTTT. Residues: CASSFRGTEAFF.

There are a few counts of this clone. The chain has TRBV20-1 and TRBJ2-5, with TRBD1 identical over 8 bases. The CDR3 loop spans 11 amino acids. Germline-derived CDR1 and CDR2 are DFQATT and SNEGSKA (reference sequence). The junction had 2 bases not matched to a gene; V was cut back by 0 bases and J by 11 bases. The CDR3 DNA is TGCAGTGCTAGAGAGGACAGGGAGCAGTACTTC. Protein: CSAREDREQYF.

The V and J genes are TRBV5-1 and TRBJ2-5; D may be TRBD2 (6 bases). Trimming pared 7 bases from V and 3 bases from J, leaving 16 bases between. In germline, CDR1 is SGHRS, CDR2 YFSETQ. The CDR3 runs to 14 residues. DNA of the CDR3: TGCGCCAGCTCTTTCCGGGGGTATGAAGAGACCCAGTACTTC. Encoded protein: CASSFRGYEETQYF.

The rearrangement links TRBV7-9 to TRBJ1-6, with D perhaps matching TRBD1 (6 bases). Trimming shortened V by 6 bases and J by 6 bases, and 12 bases separated the two germline ends. The CDR3 spans 14 residues. CDR1 SEHNR and CDR2 FQNEAQ come from the germline V gene (reference sequence). This CDR3 is CASRATGSNSPLHF. The DNA for the CDR3 is TGTGCCAGCAGGGCGACAGGATCTAATTCACCCCTCCACTTT.

The chain carries TRBV6-1 and TRBJ2-1, with D unresolved. V was clipped by 7 bases and J by 6 bases, with 10 bases between them. CDR1 is MNHNS, CDR2 SASEGT, per germline. The CDR3 is 12 residues long. The CDR3 protein is CASNRVGNEQFF. DNA for the CDR3: TGTGCCAGCAACCGGGTAGGCAATGAGCAGTTCTTC.

The V gene is TRBV14, the J gene TRBJ1-1; no clear D. Germline CDR1 and CDR2: SGHDN and FVKESK. Trimming left V 0 bases short and J 5 bases short, with 13 bases between. This CDR3 region has 15 residues. CDR3: CASSQDPSLRTEAFF. DNA of the CDR3: TGTGCCAGCAGCCAAGACCCGAGCCTCAGGACTGAAGCTTTCTTT.

CDR3 bases: TGCGCCAGCAGCTGGGCGGGAGCGGGGGGGCCGGGTGAGCAGTTCTTC. Translation: CASSWAGAGGPGEQFF. V is TRBV5-1 and J is TRBJ2-1, with TRBD2 matching over 10 bases. Trimming removed 3 bases from V and 9 bases from J; junction bases left unmatched: 12. CDR1 is SGHRS and CDR2 is YFSETQ in the germline V gene. The CDR3 sequence is 16 residues long.

Details on this clone: The same CDR3 is also encoded by other DNA sequences in this sample. CDR3: CASSPAGTYNSPLHF. The CDR3 DNA follows: TGTGCCAGCTCACCGGCCGGGACCTATAATTCACCCCTCCACTTT. This chain connects TRBV18 to TRBJ1-6; no reliable D call. Trimming pared 3 bases from V and 2 bases from J, leaving 8 bases between. The CDR3 extends over 15 amino acids. Germline-derived CDR1 and CDR2 are KGHSH and LQKENI.

A few counts support this clone. The chain joins TRBV10-1 to TRBJ2-2, with 8 bases matching TRBD2. The CDR3 has 19 residues. After removal of 5 bases from V and 4 bases from J, the junction contained 18 bases not matched to a gene. Germline V CDR1 and CDR2: WNHNN, SYGVQD (reference sequence). In DNA form, the CDR3 reads TGCGCCAGCAGTAATCGCTCGGGGGTTTTAGCGGGGAGCACCGGGGAGCTGTTTTTT. Translated: CASSNRSGVLAGSTGELFF.

This chain connects TRBV19 to TRBJ1-2; no clear D gene. Germline loops: CDR1 LNHDA, CDR2 SQIVND (reference sequence). The CDR3 sequence is 15 residues long. V was trimmed by 9 bases and J by 4 bases, leaving 21 bases between them. The DNA of the CDR3 is TGTGCCAGCCACCTTTCGGCGGGAGGAGTCTATGGCTACACCTTC. Residues: CASHLSAGGVYGYTF.

The chain recombines TRBV9 with TRBJ2-7; D is unresolved. The germline V gene has CDR1 SGDLS and CDR2 YYNGEE. V gave up 0 bases and J gave up 2 bases, with 9 bases separating them. The CDR3 covers 14 residues. The CDR3 DNA reads as TGTGCCAGCAGCGTAGGGCAGTCCGCCTACGAGCAGTACTTC. This encodes CASSVGQSAYEQYF.

The chain carries TRBV14 and TRBJ2-2; tentative D call: TRBD2 (5 bases). Germline V CDR1 and CDR2: SGHDN, FVKESK. This CDR3 region has 13 residues. The germline V and J ends were trimmed by 6 bases and 5 bases, with 10 bases remaining between them. The CDR3 sequence is CASRLGGTGELFF. The CDR3 DNA is TGTGCCAGCAGACTCGGAGGTACCGGGGAGCTGTTTTTT.

The chain couples TRBV7-2 to TRBJ1-2; 9 positions match TRBD1. The germline V gene encodes CDR1 SGHTA and CDR2 FQGNSA. The CDR3 runs 13 residues. V shed 4 bases and J 7 bases; nucleotides not matched to a gene: 4. The CDR3 bases are TGTGCCAGCAGCTGGGACAGGGCGACTGGCTACACCTTC. It codes for CASSWDRATGYTF.

The rearrangement links TRBV6-1 to TRBJ1-3; the D gene is possibly TRBD1 (6 bases). The CDR3 has 15 amino acids. Germline CDR1 MNHNS, CDR2 SASEGT. The ends were cut back, 7 bases at V and 0 bases at J, with 13 bases in the middle. The CDR3 reads CASTLGQSSGNTIYF. For the CDR3, the DNA is TGTGCCAGCACTTTAGGACAGAGCTCTGGAAACACCATATATTTT.

This clone showed up just once. CDR3 protein: CALGAGEPPKPDTQYF. The DNA of the CDR3 is TGTGCGCTAGGGGCGGGGGAGCCACCAAAGCCAGATACGCAGTATTTT. V and J are TRBV10-3 and TRBJ2-3, with 7 bases aligning to TRBD2. From germline, CDR1 is ENHRY and CDR2 SYGVKD. CDR3 length: 16 residues.

CDR3: CASKREGLTNEQFF. CDR3 in DNA: TGTGCCAGCAAGCGGGAGGGCCTCACCAATGAGCAGTTCTTC. The chain combines TRBV27 with TRBJ2-1; the match to TRBD2 covers 10 bases. The CDR3 runs to 14 residues. Trimming at V came to 7 bases and at J to 6 bases, leaving 6 bases not matched to a gene. Germline V lookup: CDR1 MNHEY, CDR2 SMNVEV (reference sequence).

The rearrangement uses TRBV11-2 and TRBJ2-7; 7 bases are shared with TRBD1. V was pared by 6 bases and J by 3 bases, with 8 bases of the junction left unmatched. This CDR3 has 14 residues. CDR1 is SGHAT and CDR2 is FQNNGV in the germline V gene. The CDR3 region is CASRRLGGGYEQYF. DNA of the CDR3: TGTGCCAGCAGACGCCTAGGGGGCGGCTACGAGCAGTACTTC.

The sample holds one count of this clone. The genes are TRBV7-9 and TRBJ1-2; the D gene is possibly TRBD1 (5 bases). There are 15 residues in the CDR3. Trimming cost V 1 base and J 0 bases, with 9 bases left between them. Germline V CDR1 and CDR2: SEHNR, FQNEAQ (reference sequence). CDR3 DNA: TGTGCCAGCAGCTTAGGGACACGAGCTAACTATGGCTACACCTTC. Its protein product is CASSLGTRANYGYTF.

The chain has TRBV6-6 and TRBJ1-4; the D gene is possibly TRBD1 (5 bases). CDR1 and CDR2 from the germline V gene are MNHNY and SVGAGI (reference sequence). Trimming left V 4 bases short and J 6 bases short, with 9 bases between. This CDR3 has 13 residues. The CDR3 reads CASSSSRDEKLFF. The CDR3 DNA reads TGTGCCAGCAGTTCGTCCAGGGATGAAAAACTGTTTTTT.

V is TRBV7-2 and J is TRBJ2-7; 7 nucleotides align to TRBD2. V dropped 5 bases and J dropped 2; count of bases not matched to a gene: 9. There are 15 residues in the CDR3. CDR1 is SGHTA and CDR2 is FQGNSA in the germline V gene. The CDR3 DNA reads as TGTGCCAGCAGCCGCTACAAGAGCGGGACCTACGAGCAGTACTTC. It translates to CASSRYKSGTYEQYF.

The CDR3 region has the DNA TGTGCCAGCAGTCCGGGGACAGACCACACCTTC. Translated, it gives CASSPGTDHTF. The gene calls are TRBV28 and TRBJ1-2; 7 bases fit TRBD1. V lost 5 bases, J lost 12 bases, and 6 bases stayed unmatched. CDR1 is MDHEN and CDR2 is SYDVKM in the germline V gene. The CDR3 totals 11 residues.

The rearrangement joins TRBV27 to TRBJ1-4, with 8 bases matching TRBD1. Germline trimming cut 5 bases from V and 5 bases from J; bases unmatched to any gene: 4. CDR3 length equals 14 residues. Germline V lookup: CDR1 MNHEY, CDR2 SMNVEV (reference sequence). The CDR3, as DNA: TGTGCCAGCAGTGTAACAGGGGGGAATGAAAAACTGTTTTTT. This gives the protein CASSVTGGNEKLFF.

V is TRBV7-8 and J is TRBJ1-1, with D uncertain. Trimming left V 5 bases short and J 8 bases short, with 15 bases between. The CDR3 is made up of 13 amino acids. Germline V CDR1 and CDR2: SGHVS, FQNEAQ. Here the CDR3 DNA reads TGTGCCAGCAGCCCCGGGGTGGTGGGAGAAGCTTTCTTT. Its protein is CASSPGVVGEAFF.

There are a few counts of this clone. In this CDR3 the conserved last residue, phenylalanine or tryptophan, is missing, so a read error is likely. The chain recombines TRBV10-2 with TRBJ2-2; no clear D gene. V was cut by 2 bases and J by 6 bases, with 7 bases left in between. The CDR3 runs 13 residues. Germline-derived CDR1 and CDR2 are WSHSY and SAAADI. The CDR3 sequence is CASSEGPAGELFV. The CDR3, as DNA: TGCGCCAGCAGTGAGGGACCCGCCGGGGAGCTGTTTGTT.

Note on this clone: Within the sample, other DNA sequences also encode this same CDR3. V usage is TRBV15 and J usage is TRBJ1-1; unclear D gene. The CDR3 sequence is 13 residues long. Germline V CDR1 and CDR2: LNHNV, YYDKDF (reference sequence). V was shortened by 5 bases and J by 2 bases, with 9 bases between the two germline ends. Here the CDR3 reads CATSGQPNTEAFF. The CDR3 coding sequence is TGTGCCACCAGCGGCCAACCTAACACTGAAGCTTTCTTT.

V usage is TRBV5-1 and J usage is TRBJ1-1, with 7 positions matching TRBD1. The CDR3 sequence is 15 residues long. V lost 4 bases, J lost 4 bases, and 10 bases stayed unmatched. Germline assignment: CDR1 SGHRS and CDR2 YFSETQ. CDR3 coding DNA: TGCGCCAGCAGCATATACGGACAGGACCTCACTGAAGCTTTCTTT. It yields the protein CASSIYGQDLTEAFF.